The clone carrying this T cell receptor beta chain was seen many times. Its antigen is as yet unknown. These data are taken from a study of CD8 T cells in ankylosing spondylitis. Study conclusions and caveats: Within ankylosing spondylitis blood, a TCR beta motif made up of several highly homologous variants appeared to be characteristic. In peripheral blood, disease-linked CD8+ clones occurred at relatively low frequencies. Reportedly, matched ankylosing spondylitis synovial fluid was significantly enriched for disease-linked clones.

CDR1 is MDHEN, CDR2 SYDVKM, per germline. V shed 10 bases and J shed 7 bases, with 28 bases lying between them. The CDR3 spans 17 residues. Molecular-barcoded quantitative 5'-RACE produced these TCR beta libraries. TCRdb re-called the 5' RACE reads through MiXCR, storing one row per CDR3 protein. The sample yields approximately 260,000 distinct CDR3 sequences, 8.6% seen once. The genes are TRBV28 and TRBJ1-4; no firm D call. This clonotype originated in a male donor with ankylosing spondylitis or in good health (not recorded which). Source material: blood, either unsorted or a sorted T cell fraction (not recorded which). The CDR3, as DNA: TGTGCCACTCACCTAATGTCTACCGGGAGAGGTAGTGAAAAACTGTTTTTT. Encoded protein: CATHLMSTGRGSEKLFF.